A selection of T cell receptor beta chains follows, all from one sample in a study of T-cell reconstitution after alpha-beta-depleted transplantation in children. MiXCR, applied by TCRdb to the PCR reads, yields one record per CDR3 protein. The sample has 95,000 to 150,000 distinct CDR3 sequences, about 23% seen once. The sample was PBMCs, mostly from graft donor cells, taken 180 days after TCRalphabeta/CD19-depleted stem cell transplant. These receptors came from a male patient between 2 and 15 years old who had a stem cell transplant for chronic granulomatous disease, so the T cells may come from the graft donor. CDR3s include the opening cysteine and the closing phenylalanine or tryptophan. The D gene is left open where the match is weak. A clone size is listed for some rows: how often the clone was seen (once, few, many), or a class if it is expanded.

j_call: TRBJ2-7
d_call: -
clone_size: many
v_call: TRBV7-2
cdr3_nt: TGTGCCAGCAGCCTTAGCGGCCTTTCCTACGAGCAGTACTTC
cdr3_aa: CASSLSGLSYEQYF

j_call: TRBJ2-7
d_call: -
clone_size: many
v_call: TRBV20-1
cdr3_nt: TGCAGTGCGAGAGCAGGCTACGAGCAGTACTTC
cdr3_aa: CSARAGYEQYF

j_call: TRBJ2-1
d_call: -
clone_size: many
v_call: TRBV6-6
cdr3_nt: TGTGCCAGCAGTTACGACACTCACCGGTTCTTC
cdr3_aa: CASSYDTHRFF

j_call: TRBJ1-5
d_call: -
clone_size: many
v_call: TRBV29-1
cdr3_nt: TGCAGCGTGCTCGATCAGCCCCAGCATTTT
cdr3_aa: CSVLDQPQHF

j_call: TRBJ2-2
d_call: -
clone_size: -
v_call: TRBV6-1
cdr3_nt: TGTGCCAGCAGGAGAGGGGGGCAAGACACCGGGGAGCTGTTTTTT
cdr3_aa: CASRRGGQDTGELFF

j_call: TRBJ2-7
d_call: TRBD1
clone_size: few
v_call: TRBV7-2
cdr3_nt: TGTGCCAGCAGCGACCCGGGACAGCCCTTCCTACCCGACGAGCAGTACTTC
cdr3_aa: CASSDPGQPFLPDEQYF

j_call: TRBJ2-1
d_call: TRBD2
clone_size: -
v_call: TRBV20-1
cdr3_nt: TGCAGTGCCTCAGGCCAGCGGGGGGGCTACAATGAGCAGTTCTTC
cdr3_aa: CSASGQRGGYNEQFF

j_call: TRBJ2-3
d_call: TRBD2
clone_size: -
v_call: TRBV5-6
cdr3_nt: TGTGCCAGCAGCGCACCTAGCGGGGGGGCGCCAGATACGCAGTATTTT
cdr3_aa: CASSAPSGGAPDTQYF

j_call: TRBJ1-1
d_call: -
clone_size: many
v_call: TRBV11-2
cdr3_nt: TGTGCCAGCAGCTTATTCCGGGGAAGGAACACTGAAGCTTTCTTT
cdr3_aa: CASSLFRGRNTEAFF

j_call: TRBJ2-7
d_call: TRBD2
clone_size: few
v_call: TRBV12-3/TRBV12-4
cdr3_nt: TGTGCCAGCAGTTCCGAGACTAGCGGGAGGGCCTTCGAGCAGTACTTC
cdr3_aa: CASSSETSGRAFEQYF

j_call: TRBJ2-1
d_call: TRBD2
clone_size: many
v_call: TRBV9
cdr3_nt: TGTGCCAGCAGCGTAGGGGTAGCGGGGGGCCAGGGCAATGAGCAGTTCTTC
cdr3_aa: CASSVGVAGGQGNEQFF

j_call: TRBJ2-2
d_call: -
clone_size: many
v_call: TRBV7-8
cdr3_nt: TGTGCCAGCAGCTTAGAACTAGCGAACACCGGGGAGCTGTTTTTT
cdr3_aa: CASSLELANTGELFF

j_call: TRBJ2-6
d_call: -
clone_size: few
v_call: TRBV12-3/TRBV12-4
cdr3_nt: TGTGCCAGCCTAACCACGGGGGCCAACGTCCTGACTTTC
cdr3_aa: CASLTTGANVLTF

j_call: TRBJ2-5
d_call: TRBD1
clone_size: many
v_call: TRBV11-2
cdr3_nt: TGTGCCAGCAGACAGACAGGGGTAGAGACCCAGTACTTC
cdr3_aa: CASRQTGVETQYF

j_call: TRBJ2-5
d_call: TRBD1
clone_size: medium-sized
v_call: TRBV20-1
cdr3_nt: TGCAGTGCTTTGGACAGGGAGGTTCAAGAGACCCAGTACTTC
cdr3_aa: CSALDREVQETQYF

j_call: TRBJ1-4
d_call: -
clone_size: many
v_call: TRBV4-1
cdr3_nt: TGCGCCAGCAGCCAAGAGGGCGTAAGGGATGAAAAACTGTTTTTT
cdr3_aa: CASSQEGVRDEKLFF

j_call: TRBJ1-5
d_call: TRBD1
clone_size: -
v_call: TRBV28
cdr3_nt: TGTGCCAGCAGCACCGGGACAGCGAAAGGTCAGCCCCAGCATTTT
cdr3_aa: CASSTGTAKGQPQHF

j_call: TRBJ2-7
d_call: -
clone_size: -
v_call: TRBV5-1
cdr3_nt: TGCGCCAGCAGCTTGGGTACAGGGAGCTCCTACGAGCAGTACTTC
cdr3_aa: CASSLGTGSSYEQYF

j_call: TRBJ2-7
d_call: TRBD2
clone_size: -
v_call: TRBV12-3/TRBV12-4
cdr3_nt: TGTGCCAGTCCGAGCCGAGGGAGGGTTTCCTACGAGCAGTACTTC
cdr3_aa: CASPSRGRVSYEQYF

j_call: TRBJ2-7
d_call: -
clone_size: many
v_call: TRBV27
cdr3_nt: TGTGCCAGCAGTTTAAGGGCTAGCGACTACTACGAGCAGTACTTC
cdr3_aa: CASSLRASDYYEQYF

j_call: TRBJ1-2
d_call: -
clone_size: many
v_call: TRBV29-1
cdr3_nt: TGCAGCGTTGAAGATCGACATTCCGGGACACTTACTAACTATGGCTACACCTTC
cdr3_aa: CSVEDRHSGTLTNYGYTF

j_call: TRBJ2-1
d_call: TRBD1
clone_size: many
v_call: TRBV7-3
cdr3_nt: TGTGCCAGCAGCTTTACAGGGGGTGGGTACAATGAGCAGTTCTTC
cdr3_aa: CASSFTGGGYNEQFF

j_call: TRBJ2-3
d_call: -
clone_size: -
v_call: TRBV7-2
cdr3_nt: TGTGCCAGCAGCTTAGGGGGCAATGTAATGGATACGCAGTATTTT
cdr3_aa: CASSLGGNVMDTQYF

j_call: TRBJ1-3
d_call: TRBD1
clone_size: -
v_call: TRBV12-3/TRBV12-4
cdr3_nt: TGTGCCAGCAGTCCACAGGGGAGACCTGGAAACACCATATATTTT
cdr3_aa: CASSPQGRPGNTIYF

j_call: TRBJ1-6
d_call: -
clone_size: -
v_call: TRBV20-1
cdr3_nt: TGCAGTGCTAGAGATCAGGAAAATCCAGGGAGCTCCTATAATTCACCCCTCCACTTT
cdr3_aa: CSARDQENPGSSYNSPLHF

j_call: TRBJ2-7
d_call: -
clone_size: -
v_call: TRBV4-1
cdr3_nt: TGCGCCAGCAGCCAAGCGCCACGCTACGAGCAGTACTTC
cdr3_aa: CASSQAPRYEQYF

j_call: TRBJ1-1
d_call: -
clone_size: few
v_call: TRBV29-1
cdr3_nt: TGCAGCGTGTCTCGGGGGAATGGAGCTTTCTTT
cdr3_aa: CSVSRGNGAFF

j_call: TRBJ2-7
d_call: -
clone_size: once
v_call: TRBV7-2
cdr3_nt: TGTGCCAGCAGCTTAGCCCCCCTGGACGAGCAGTACTTC
cdr3_aa: CASSLAPLDEQYF